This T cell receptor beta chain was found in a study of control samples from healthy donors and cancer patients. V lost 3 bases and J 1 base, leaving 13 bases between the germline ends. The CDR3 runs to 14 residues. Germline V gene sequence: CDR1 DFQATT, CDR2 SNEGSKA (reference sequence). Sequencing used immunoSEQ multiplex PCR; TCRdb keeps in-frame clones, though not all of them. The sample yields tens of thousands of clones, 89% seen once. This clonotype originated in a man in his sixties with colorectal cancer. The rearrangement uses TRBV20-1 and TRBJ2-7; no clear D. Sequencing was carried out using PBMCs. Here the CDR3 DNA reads TGCAGTGCTAGTTGGCGGTCTAGGTCCTACGAGCAGTACTTC. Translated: CSASWRSRSYEQYF.